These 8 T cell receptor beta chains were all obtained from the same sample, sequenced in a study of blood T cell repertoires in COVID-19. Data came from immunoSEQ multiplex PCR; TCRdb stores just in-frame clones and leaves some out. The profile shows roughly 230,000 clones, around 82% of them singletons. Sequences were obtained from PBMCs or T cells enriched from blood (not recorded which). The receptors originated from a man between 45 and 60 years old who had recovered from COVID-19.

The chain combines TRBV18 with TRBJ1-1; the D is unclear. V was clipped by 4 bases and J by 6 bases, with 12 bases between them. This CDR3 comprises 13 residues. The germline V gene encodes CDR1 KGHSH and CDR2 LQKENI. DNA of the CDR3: TGTGCCAGCTCACAGGAGGTAGGCGCTGAAGCTTTCTTT. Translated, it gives CASSQEVGAEAFF.

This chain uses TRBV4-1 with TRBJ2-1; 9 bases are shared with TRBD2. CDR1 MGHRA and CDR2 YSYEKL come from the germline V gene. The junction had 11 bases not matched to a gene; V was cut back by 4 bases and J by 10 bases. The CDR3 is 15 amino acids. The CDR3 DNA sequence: TGCGCCAGCAGCCCGACCGGGACTAGCTTACGAGAGCAGTTCTTC. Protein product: CASSPTGTSLREQFF.

Written as DNA, the CDR3 is TGCGCCAGCAGCCAAGGCGTGGGACTAGCGGGAGGGCCATCCTGGGATACGCAGTATTTT. It yields the protein CASSQGVGLAGGPSWDTQYF. The rearrangement joins TRBV4-1 to TRBJ2-3; 16 bases are a match to TRBD2. This CDR3 comprises 20 residues. The V and J ends lost 1 base and 6 bases, in that order; junction bases with no gene match: 13. CDR1 is MGHRA, CDR2 YSYEKL, per germline.

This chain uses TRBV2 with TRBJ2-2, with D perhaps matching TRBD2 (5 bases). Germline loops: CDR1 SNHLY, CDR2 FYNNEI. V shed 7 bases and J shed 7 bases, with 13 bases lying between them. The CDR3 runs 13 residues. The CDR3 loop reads CASTLEVHGELFF. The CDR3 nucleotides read TGTGCCAGCACGTTGGAGGTACACGGGGAGCTGTTTTTT.

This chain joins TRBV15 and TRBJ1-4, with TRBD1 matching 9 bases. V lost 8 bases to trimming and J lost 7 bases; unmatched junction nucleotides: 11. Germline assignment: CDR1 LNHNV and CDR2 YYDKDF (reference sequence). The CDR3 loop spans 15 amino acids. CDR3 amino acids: CATGLPGQGGEKLFF. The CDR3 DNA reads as TGTGCCACCGGATTACCGGGACAGGGAGGTGAAAAACTGTTTTTT.

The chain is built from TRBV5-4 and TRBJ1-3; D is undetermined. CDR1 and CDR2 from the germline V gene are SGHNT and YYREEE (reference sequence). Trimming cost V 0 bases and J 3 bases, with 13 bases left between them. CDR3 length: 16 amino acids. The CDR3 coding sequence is TGTGCCAGCAGCTTGGACCCGGGAAGGGATGGAAACACCATATATTTT. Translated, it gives CASSLDPGRDGNTIYF. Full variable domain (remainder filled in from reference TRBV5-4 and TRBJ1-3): ETGVTQSPTHLIKTRGQQVTLRCSSQSGHNTVSWYQQALGQGPQFIFQYYREEENGRGNFPPRFSGLQFPNYSSELNVNALELDDSALYLCASSLDPGRDGNTIYFGEGSWLTVV.

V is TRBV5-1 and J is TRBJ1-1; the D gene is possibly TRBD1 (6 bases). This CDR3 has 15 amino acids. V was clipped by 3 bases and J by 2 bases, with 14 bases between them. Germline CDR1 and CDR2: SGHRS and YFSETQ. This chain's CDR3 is CASSWSGGPNTEAFF. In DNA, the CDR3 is TGCGCCAGCAGCTGGAGCGGGGGGCCTAACACTGAAGCTTTCTTT.

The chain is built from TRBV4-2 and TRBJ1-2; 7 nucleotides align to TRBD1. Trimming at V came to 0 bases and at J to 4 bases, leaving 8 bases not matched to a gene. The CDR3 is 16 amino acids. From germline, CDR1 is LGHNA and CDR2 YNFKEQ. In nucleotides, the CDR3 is TGTGCCAGCAGCCAAGATCAGGCGACAGGGACCTATGGCTACACCTTC. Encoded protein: CASSQDQATGTYGYTF.